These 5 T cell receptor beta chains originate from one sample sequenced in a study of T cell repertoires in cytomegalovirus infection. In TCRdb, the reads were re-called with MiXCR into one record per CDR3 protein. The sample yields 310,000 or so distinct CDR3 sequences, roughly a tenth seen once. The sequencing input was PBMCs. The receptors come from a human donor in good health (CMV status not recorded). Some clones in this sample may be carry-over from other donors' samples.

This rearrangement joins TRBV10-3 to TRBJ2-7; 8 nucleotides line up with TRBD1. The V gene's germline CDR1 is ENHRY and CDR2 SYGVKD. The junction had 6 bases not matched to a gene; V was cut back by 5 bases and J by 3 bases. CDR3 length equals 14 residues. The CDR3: CAISPRTGSYEQYF. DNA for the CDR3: TGTGCCATCAGTCCTAGGACAGGGAGCTACGAGCAGTACTTC.

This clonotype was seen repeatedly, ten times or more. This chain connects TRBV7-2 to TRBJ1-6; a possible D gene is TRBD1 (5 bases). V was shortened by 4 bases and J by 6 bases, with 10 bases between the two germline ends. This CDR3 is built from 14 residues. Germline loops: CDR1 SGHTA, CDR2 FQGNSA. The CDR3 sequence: CASSYRSANSPLHF. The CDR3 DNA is TGTGCCAGCAGCTACAGGTCTGCTAATTCACCCCTCCACTTT.

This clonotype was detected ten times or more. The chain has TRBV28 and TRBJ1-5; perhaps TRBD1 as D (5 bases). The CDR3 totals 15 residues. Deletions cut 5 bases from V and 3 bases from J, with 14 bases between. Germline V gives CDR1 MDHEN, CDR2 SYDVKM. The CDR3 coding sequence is TGTGCCAGCAGTATAAGTCTCGGGGCCAATCAGCCCCAGCATTTT. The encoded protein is CASSISLGANQPQHF.

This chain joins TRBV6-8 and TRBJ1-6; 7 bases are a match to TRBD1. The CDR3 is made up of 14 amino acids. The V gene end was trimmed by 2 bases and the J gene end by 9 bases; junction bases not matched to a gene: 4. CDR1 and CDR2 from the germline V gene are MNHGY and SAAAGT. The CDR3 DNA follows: TGTGCCAGCAGTTACGCAGGGGGGGGTTCACCCCTCCACTTT. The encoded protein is CASSYAGGGSPLHF.

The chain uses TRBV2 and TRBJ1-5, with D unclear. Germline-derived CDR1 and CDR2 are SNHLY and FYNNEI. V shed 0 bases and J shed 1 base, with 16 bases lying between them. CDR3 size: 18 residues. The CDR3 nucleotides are TGTGCCAGCAGTGAAGCTTGGGCAGTGATTTCGAGCAATCAGCCCCAGCATTTT. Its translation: CASSEAWAVISSNQPQHF.